The 11 T cell receptor beta chains reported below all come from one sample, sequenced in a study of radiation and T cells in renal cell carcinoma. The method was immunoSEQ multiplex PCR; TCRdb's version includes in-frame clones alone and lacks a portion of them. The sample has 150,000 or so clones, about 88% seen once. Indicated time point: baseline pretreatment blood. The treatment denotes: 15 Gy SBRT to primary tumor, nephrectomy 4 weeks later. This material consisted of blood, taken from a patient whose treatment included radiotherapy and nephrectomy. The receptor set was obtained from a woman in her 70s with renal cell carcinoma.

The chain carries TRBV5-4 and TRBJ1-3; D is unclear. Per the germline V gene, CDR1 is SGHNT and CDR2 is YYREEE (reference sequence). With 0 bases removed from V and 0 bases from J, the gap between germline ends came to 13 bases. The CDR3 sequence is 17 residues long. The CDR3 DNA sequence: TGTGCCAGCAGCTTGGTCCCCGGGTCGAGCTCTGGAAACACCATATATTTT. Amino acids: CASSLVPGSSSGNTIYF.

V usage is TRBV28 and J usage is TRBJ1-6; possibly TRBD1 for D (5 bases). CDR3 length: 13 residues. CDR1 is MDHEN, CDR2 SYDVKM, per germline. V was pared by 7 bases and J by 9 bases, with 13 bases between. The CDR3, as DNA: TGTGCCAGCATGGGCAGAAGGGGTTCACCCCTCCACTTT. This gives the protein CASMGRRGSPLHF.

About this clone itself: The sample holds other DNA sequences that translate to the same CDR3. The chain recombines TRBV6-5 with TRBJ2-1, with 7 bases fitting TRBD2. Germline V gene sequence: CDR1 MNHEY, CDR2 SVGAGI. The CDR3 is made up of 12 amino acids. The ends lost 3 bases at V and 8 bases at J; junction bases unmatched: 1. DNA for the CDR3: TGTGCCAGCAGTTATCGGGGGGATGAGCAGTTCTTC. It codes for CASSYRGDEQFF.

CDR3 nucleotide sequence: TGTGCCAGCAGTTTAAACGGCCACTATGGCTACACCTTC. The encoded protein is CASSLNGHYGYTF. The chain couples TRBV28 to TRBJ1-2; D remains ambiguous. CDR1 is MDHEN and CDR2 is SYDVKM in the germline V gene. V shed 2 bases and J shed 3 bases, with 7 bases lying between them. The CDR3 loop spans 13 amino acids.

The J gene is TRBJ1-1, the V gene TRBV10-2; 8 nucleotides line up with TRBD1. The CDR3 is made up of 16 amino acids. V dropped 2 bases and J dropped 4; count of bases not matched to a gene: 9. Germline values: CDR1 WSHSY, CDR2 SAAADI. The CDR3 bases are TGCGCCAGCAGTGAGGGGGACAGGCTTGGTGGCACTGAAGCTTTCTTT. Protein product: CASSEGDRLGGTEAFF.

This chain connects TRBV28 to TRBJ2-2, with D uncertain. CDR1 is MDHEN, CDR2 SYDVKM, per germline. Deletions cut 2 bases from V and 3 bases from J, with 7 bases between. The CDR3 runs 14 residues. As DNA, the CDR3 is TGTGCCAGCAGTTTAAGGCAGGACACCGGGGAGCTGTTTTTT. As protein: CASSLRQDTGELFF.

The genes are TRBV5-1 and TRBJ2-3, with 8 nucleotides matching TRBD2. The CDR3 is 14 residues long. CDR1 and CDR2 (germline): SGHRS, YFSETQ. With 1 base clipped from V and 6 bases from J, the junction kept 4 bases outside the gene matches. CDR3 residues: CASSLSGGVDTQYF. The CDR3 DNA is TGCGCCAGCAGCTTGAGCGGGGGTGTGGATACGCAGTATTTT.

The chain has TRBV7-9 and TRBJ2-5; 7 bases are shared with TRBD1. V shed 4 bases, J shed 5 bases, and the junction held 7 bases outside the gene matches. This CDR3 has 14 amino acids. CDR1 SEHNR and CDR2 FQNEAQ come from the germline V gene (reference sequence). CDR3 nucleotides: TGTGCCAGCAGCTCCCGAGAGGGGGCTGAGACCCAGTACTTC. Amino acids: CASSSREGAETQYF.

The genes are TRBV28 and TRBJ2-7, with TRBD1 identical over 7 bases. The J segment lost 3 bases and the V segment lost 6 bases, leaving 8 bases of the junction unmatched. There are 14 residues in the CDR3. The germline V gene encodes CDR1 MDHEN and CDR2 SYDVKM. This CDR3 reads CASRDMTGNYEQYF. CDR3 nucleotide sequence: TGTGCCAGCAGGGACATGACAGGGAACTACGAGCAGTACTTC. Using reference TRBV28 and TRBJ2-7 for the parts outside the CDR3, the full variable domain is DVKVTQSSRYLVKRTGEKVFLECVQDMDHENMFWYRQDPGLGLRLIYFSYDVKMKEKGDIPEGYSVSREKKERFSLILESASTNQTSMYLCASRDMTGNYEQYFGPGTRLTVT.

The sample holds one count of this clone. The chain uses TRBV9 and TRBJ2-5; TRBD2 aligns across 9 bases. The CDR3 has 14 residues. Germline lookup yields CDR1 SGDLS and CDR2 YYNGEE. The V gene end was trimmed by 3 bases and the J gene end by 5 bases; junction bases not matched to a gene: 5. CDR3 sequence reads: CASSAGLALETQYF. The CDR3 coding sequence is TGTGCCAGCAGCGCGGGACTAGCTCTGGAGACCCAGTACTTC.

J is TRBJ1-5 and V is TRBV6-1; D uncertain. CDR3 size: 15 residues. V lost 6 bases and J lost 6, with 18 bases in between. Germline V gene data show CDR1 as MNHNS and CDR2 as SASEGT. The CDR3 is CASRRDPGVTQPQHF. The CDR3 coding sequence is TGTGCCAGCAGGAGAGATCCCGGGGTGACTCAGCCCCAGCATTTT.